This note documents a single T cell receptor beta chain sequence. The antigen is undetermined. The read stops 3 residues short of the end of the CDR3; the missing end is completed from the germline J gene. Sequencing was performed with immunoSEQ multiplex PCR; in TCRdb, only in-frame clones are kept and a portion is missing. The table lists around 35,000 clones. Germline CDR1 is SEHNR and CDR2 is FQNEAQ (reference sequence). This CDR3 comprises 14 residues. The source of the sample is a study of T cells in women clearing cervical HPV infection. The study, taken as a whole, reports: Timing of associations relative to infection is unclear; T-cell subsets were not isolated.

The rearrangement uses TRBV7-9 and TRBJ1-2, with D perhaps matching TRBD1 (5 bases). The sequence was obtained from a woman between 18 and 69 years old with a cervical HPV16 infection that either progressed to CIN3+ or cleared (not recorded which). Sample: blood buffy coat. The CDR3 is CASSLAWGTGGYTF. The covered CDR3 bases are TGTGCCAGCAGCTTAGCTTGGGGGACTGGGGGC.